The source of this TCR beta chain is a study of blood T cell repertoires in COVID-19. Across the whole study: Samples taken during acute and convalescent COVID-19 were collected in the United States, Italy and Spain.

Germline V gene data show CDR1 as KGHSH and CDR2 as LQKENI. After removal of 3 bases from V and 6 bases from J, the junction contained 11 bases not matched to a gene. The CDR3 is 16 amino acids. TCRdb keeps only in-frame clones here, not all; method: immunoSEQ multiplex PCR. The profile shows 26,000 or so clones, roughly 79% of them singletons. The chain is built from TRBV18 and TRBJ1-1; 9 nucleotides agree with TRBD1. Source material: peripheral blood. This TCR derives from a man between 65 and 85 years old with acute or convalescent COVID-19. The CDR3 loop reads CASSPSRTGAGAEAFF. In DNA, the CDR3 is TGTGCCAGCTCACCTTCTAGGACAGGGGCTGGCGCTGAAGCTTTCTTT. Filled out from reference TRBV18 and TRBJ1-1, the complete variable domain reads NAGVMQNPRHLVRRRGQEARLRCSPMKGHSHVYWYRQLPEEGLKFMVYLQKENIIDESGMPKERFSAEFPKEGPSILRIQQVVRGDSAAYFCASSPSRTGAGAEAFFGQGTRLTVV.